This T cell receptor (beta chain) was sequenced in a study of naive CD8 T cells in extremely preterm neonates. TCRdb keeps only in-frame clones here, not all; method: immunoSEQ multiplex PCR. The table includes about 4,000 clones, around 97% detected once. The germline CDR1 and CDR2 sequences are MNHNS and SASEGT. CDR3 size: 15 residues. The V and J ends lost 2 bases and 10 bases respectively, with 15 bases between them. This TCR was sampled from a human donor in good health. The rearrangement uses TRBV6-1 and TRBJ1-6; D is ambiguous. The sequenced material came from naive CD8+ T cells from blood. The CDR3 sequence is CASSEYEGVGSPLHF. For the CDR3, the DNA is TGTGCCAGCAGTGAATACGAGGGAGTCGGATCACCCCTCCACTTT.